The 21 T cell receptor beta chains listed next were all sequenced from one sample in a study of OX40 agonist ivuxolimab in advanced cancers. Sequencing used immunoSEQ multiplex PCR; TCRdb keeps in-frame clones, though not all of them. The sample includes about 77,000 clones, 85% of them seen just once. The source was CD4+ or CD8+ T cells sorted from blood, collected in a trial of the OX40 agonist ivuxolimab. These receptors all come from an adult with an advanced solid tumor such as melanoma, head and neck, liver or kidney cancer.

V is TRBV7-2 and J is TRBJ2-1; D is undetermined. The CDR3 length is 15 residues. With 1 base removed from V and 4 bases from J, the gap between germline ends came to 11 bases. CDR1 is SGHTA, CDR2 FQGNSA, per germline. CDR3 nucleotide sequence: TGTGCCAGCAGCTTAGGTTTTTACGGATACAATGAGCAGTTCTTC. Its translation: CASSLGFYGYNEQFF.

The V call is TRBV14, the J call TRBJ1-3; 7 bases match TRBD1. The V gene's germline CDR1 is SGHDN and CDR2 FVKESK. This CDR3 spans 15 amino acids. V lost 6 bases to trimming and J lost 0 bases; unmatched junction nucleotides: 5. The CDR3 spells CASSSGGFSGNTIYF. CDR3 bases: TGTGCCAGCAGTTCAGGGGGATTCTCTGGAAACACCATATATTTT.

This clone has just a few counts. This chain connects TRBV5-1 to TRBJ2-1, with 7 positions matching TRBD1. The CDR3 totals 16 residues. V shed 0 bases and J 9 bases; nucleotides not matched to a gene: 12. Germline V lookup: CDR1 SGHRS, CDR2 YFSETQ. The CDR3 region is CASSLARTGSIGEQFF. The CDR3, as DNA: TGCGCCAGCAGCTTGGCCAGGACAGGCTCCATCGGTGAGCAGTTCTTC.

The V and J genes are TRBV5-1 and TRBJ2-3; D is tentatively TRBD1 or TRBD2 (7 bases each). Germline CDR1 reads SGHRS; CDR2 reads YFSETQ. V was trimmed by 4 bases and J by 4 bases, leaving 13 bases between them. This CDR3 comprises 14 residues. The CDR3 protein is CASSRQGGADTQYF. The CDR3 nucleotides are TGCGCCAGCAGCCGACAGGGAGGGGCAGATACGCAGTATTTT. Combining the CDR3 with reference TRBV5-1 and TRBJ2-3 gives the whole variable domain KAGVTQTPRYLIKTRGQQVTLSCSPISGHRSVSWYQQTPGQGLQFLFEYFSETQRNKGNFPGRFSGRQFSNSRSEMNVSTLELGDSALYLCASSRQGGADTQYFGPGTRLTVL.

This chain uses TRBV4-3 with TRBJ2-7, with 9 bases fitting TRBD1. The CDR3 runs 16 residues. CDR1 and CDR2 (germline): LGHNA, YSLEER. Unmatched junction bases numbered 9, after V lost 3 bases and J lost 3 bases. CDR3 in DNA: TGCGCCAGCAGCCAGGACCTCCCGGGACAGGGCTACGAGCAGTACTTC. Translated: CASSQDLPGQGYEQYF.

V and J are TRBV27 and TRBJ2-1; 10 positions agree with TRBD1. Trimming took 3 bases from V and 4 from J; bases not matched to a gene: 15. Per the germline V gene, CDR1 is MNHEY and CDR2 is SMNVEV (reference sequence). The CDR3 covers 19 residues. The CDR3 sequence: CASSFSPGQGSQYYNEQFF. In nucleotides, the CDR3 is TGTGCCAGCAGTTTCAGTCCGGGACAGGGGTCGCAATATTACAATGAGCAGTTCTTC.

The J gene is TRBJ2-5, the V gene TRBV18, with D maybe TRBD1 (6 bases). The CDR3 length is 14 residues. Germline V CDR1 and CDR2: KGHSH, LQKENI. V dropped 3 bases and J dropped 3 bases, with 11 bases sitting between them. CDR3 bases: TGTGCCAGCTCACCGACGGCAGGGGAAGAGACCCAGTACTTC. It is translated as CASSPTAGEETQYF.

This clone was observed a few times. The chain has TRBV19 and TRBJ2-2; 8 bases fit TRBD1. The V gene's germline CDR1 is LNHDA and CDR2 SQIVND (reference sequence). This CDR3 contains 14 residues. V lost 7 bases to trimming and J lost 5 bases; unmatched junction nucleotides: 6. CDR3 in amino acids: CASTRTGRTGELFF. The CDR3 DNA reads TGTGCCAGTACCAGGACAGGGCGAACCGGGGAGCTGTTTTTT.

This clone was observed once. V usage is TRBV19 and J usage is TRBJ2-7, with TRBD1 matching over 7 bases. The CDR3 is 12 residues long. Germline CDR1 and CDR2: LNHDA and SQIVND (reference sequence). Germline trimming cut 4 bases from V and 7 bases from J; bases unmatched to any gene: 4. The CDR3 protein is CASSNRGLEQYF. In nucleotides, the CDR3 is TGTGCCAGTAGTAACAGGGGCCTTGAGCAGTACTTC.

The chain is built from TRBV7-2 and TRBJ1-6; no definite D call. Trimming cost V 5 bases and J 1 base, with 6 bases left between them. This CDR3 contains 14 residues. Germline CDR1 is SGHTA and CDR2 is FQGNSA. CDR3 in amino acids: CASSQRSYNSPLHF. CDR3 DNA: TGTGCCAGCAGCCAGAGGTCCTATAATTCACCCCTCCACTTT. The full variable domain, in which reference TRBV7-2 and TRBJ1-6 provide the parts outside the CDR3, is GAGVSQSPSNKVTEKGKDVELRCDPISGHTALYWYRQSLGQGLEFLIYFQGNSAPDKSGLPSDRFSAERTGGSVSTLTIQRTQQEDSAVYLCASSQRSYNSPLHFGNGTRLTVT.

The rearrangement links TRBV10-2 to TRBJ2-7; TRBD1 might be the D (6 bases). This CDR3 comprises 13 residues. Germline-derived CDR1 and CDR2 are WSHSY and SAAADI. The V end lost 6 bases, the J end lost 5 bases, and 14 bases lay between the germline ends. The DNA for the CDR3 is TGCGCCAGCAGCGAACAGGGTCGGAACGAGCAGTACTTC. This codes for CASSEQGRNEQYF.

The chain is built from TRBV4-2 and TRBJ2-1, with D tentatively TRBD1 or TRBD2 (6 bases each). The CDR3 has 13 amino acids. Per germline, CDR1 LGHNA and CDR2 YNFKEQ. The germline V and J ends were trimmed by 5 bases and 6 bases, with 11 bases remaining between them. CDR3 in amino acids: CASSEGGGNEQFF. CDR3 sequence (DNA): TGTGCCAGCAGCGAGGGGGGAGGCAATGAGCAGTTCTTC.

The rearrangement joins TRBV4-1 to TRBJ2-3; 14 bases are a match to TRBD2. J was trimmed by 6 bases and V by 3 bases; bases with no gene match: 8. CDR3 length: 17 amino acids. The germline V gene encodes CDR1 MGHRA and CDR2 YSYEKL. CDR3 nucleotide sequence: TGCGCCAGCAGCCATGGCAGACTAGCGGGGGGGCGGGATACGCAGTATTTT. Its protein product is CASSHGRLAGGRDTQYF.

The chain recombines TRBV10-3 with TRBJ2-7, with 9 bases fitting TRBD1. The junction had 11 bases not matched to a gene; V was cut back by 7 bases and J by 4 bases. CDR1 ENHRY and CDR2 SYGVKD come from the germline V gene. The CDR3 spans 15 residues. CDR3 in amino acids: CAIKPSGTGLYEQYF. CDR3 in DNA: TGTGCCATCAAACCATCGGGGACAGGGCTATACGAGCAGTACTTC.

This clone showed up just once. J is TRBJ2-4 and V is TRBV10-3; TRBD2 agrees at 11 bases. Trimming cost V 4 bases and J 3 bases; bases outside gene matches: 5. The CDR3 is made up of 16 amino acids. Per the germline V gene, CDR1 is ENHRY and CDR2 is SYGVKD. CDR3 bases: TGTGCCATCAGTGGACTAGCGGGGTCCAGCAAAAACATTCAGTACTTC. Translation gives CAISGLAGSSKNIQYF.

CDR3 loop: CASSPGTGGAEAFF. The CDR3 DNA sequence: TGTGCCAGTAGTCCTGGGACAGGGGGAGCTGAAGCTTTCTTT. The V gene is TRBV19, the J gene TRBJ1-1; 11 bases agree with TRBD1. The CDR3 extends over 14 amino acids. Germline V CDR1 and CDR2: LNHDA, SQIVND (reference sequence). Trimming took 5 bases from V and 6 from J; bases not matched to a gene: 5. Drawing the rest from reference TRBV19 and TRBJ1-1, the complete variable domain is DGGITQSPKYLFRKEGQNVTLSCEQNLNHDAMYWYRQDPGQGLRLIYYSQIVNDFQKGDIAEGYSVSREKKESFPLTVTSAQKNPTAFYLCASSPGTGGAEAFFGQGTRLTVV.

The V call is TRBV5-1, the J call TRBJ2-3, with 7 positions matching TRBD1. The germline V gene has CDR1 SGHRS and CDR2 YFSETQ. The CDR3 loop spans 15 amino acids. The V segment lost 1 base and the J segment 2 bases; nucleotides outside the gene matches: 4. CDR3 sequence (DNA): TGCGCCAGCAGCTTGTTCGGACAGGACACAGATACGCAGTATTTT. It yields the protein CASSLFGQDTDTQYF.

The rearrangement uses TRBV6-5 and TRBJ1-6; D not resolved. In germline, CDR1 is MNHEY, CDR2 SVGAGI. This CDR3 comprises 13 residues. Trimming shortened V by 2 bases and J by 7 bases, and 6 bases separated the two germline ends. In DNA form, the CDR3 reads TGTGCCAGCAGTTACGACCCGAATTCACCCCTCCACTTT. Encoded protein: CASSYDPNSPLHF.

This clone was counted between two and nine times. The gene calls are TRBV27 and TRBJ2-2; 13 nucleotides agree with TRBD2. This CDR3 has 16 residues. CDR1 MNHEY and CDR2 SMNVEV come from the germline V gene (reference sequence). With V trimmed by 4 bases and J by 4 bases, 3 bases remained unmatched. CDR3 DNA sequence: TGTGCCAGCAGTTCTACTAGCGGGGGGGGCACCGGGGAGCTGTTTTTT. Protein: CASSSTSGGGTGELFF.

The chain employs TRBV6-1 and TRBJ2-5, with unresolved D. CDR1 MNHNS and CDR2 SASEGT come from the germline V gene. V gave up 1 base and J gave up 5 bases, with 11 bases separating them. The CDR3 sequence is 14 residues long. CDR3 nucleotide sequence: TGTGCCAGCAGTGAAGATAGCCTTCGGGAGACCCAGTACTTC. It codes for CASSEDSLRETQYF.

The chain recombines TRBV18 with TRBJ1-6; no definite D call. Trimming removed 2 bases from V and 7 bases from J, with 6 bases in between. CDR1 KGHSH and CDR2 LQKENI come from the germline V gene. The CDR3 spans 13 residues. Here the CDR3 reads CASSPSPNSPLHF. The CDR3 DNA reads as TGTGCCAGCTCACCAAGTCCGAATTCACCCCTCCACTTT. Based on the CDR3 plus reference TRBV18 and TRBJ1-6, the full variable domain is NAGVMQNPRHLVRRRGQEARLRCSPMKGHSHVYWYRQLPEEGLKFMVYLQKENIIDESGMPKERFSAEFPKEGPSILRIQQVVRGDSAAYFCASSPSPNSPLHFGNGTRLTVT.